This TCR beta chain was observed in a study of blood T cell repertoires in COVID-19. Study as a whole: Both acute and convalescent COVID-19 samples were obtained from the United States, Italy and Spain. PBMCs, B-cell-depleted T cells, or T cells were the source of the cDNA or gDNA that made up the material.

Trimming took 1 base from V and 0 from J, leaving 16 bases between them. Germline CDR1 and CDR2: SGHRS and YFSETQ. There are 17 residues in the CDR3. Original processing methods: Reference gene primer amplification yielded estimated nucleated cell counts. Assay: immunoSEQ multiplex PCR; the TCRdb copy retains only in-frame clones and omits some. That table gives V, J and clone size, and the DNA gave D and trimming. The table includes 150,000 or so clones, approximately 84% detected once. The sample was peripheral blood. The clonotype comes from a man younger than 35 with active or convalescent COVID-19. The chain employs TRBV5-1 and TRBJ1-1; tentative D call: TRBD1 (5 bases). The CDR3 reads CASSLNQLRGLNTEAFF. The DNA for the CDR3 is TGCGCCAGCAGCTTGAATCAGCTTAGGGGTTTGAACACTGAAGCTTTCTTT.